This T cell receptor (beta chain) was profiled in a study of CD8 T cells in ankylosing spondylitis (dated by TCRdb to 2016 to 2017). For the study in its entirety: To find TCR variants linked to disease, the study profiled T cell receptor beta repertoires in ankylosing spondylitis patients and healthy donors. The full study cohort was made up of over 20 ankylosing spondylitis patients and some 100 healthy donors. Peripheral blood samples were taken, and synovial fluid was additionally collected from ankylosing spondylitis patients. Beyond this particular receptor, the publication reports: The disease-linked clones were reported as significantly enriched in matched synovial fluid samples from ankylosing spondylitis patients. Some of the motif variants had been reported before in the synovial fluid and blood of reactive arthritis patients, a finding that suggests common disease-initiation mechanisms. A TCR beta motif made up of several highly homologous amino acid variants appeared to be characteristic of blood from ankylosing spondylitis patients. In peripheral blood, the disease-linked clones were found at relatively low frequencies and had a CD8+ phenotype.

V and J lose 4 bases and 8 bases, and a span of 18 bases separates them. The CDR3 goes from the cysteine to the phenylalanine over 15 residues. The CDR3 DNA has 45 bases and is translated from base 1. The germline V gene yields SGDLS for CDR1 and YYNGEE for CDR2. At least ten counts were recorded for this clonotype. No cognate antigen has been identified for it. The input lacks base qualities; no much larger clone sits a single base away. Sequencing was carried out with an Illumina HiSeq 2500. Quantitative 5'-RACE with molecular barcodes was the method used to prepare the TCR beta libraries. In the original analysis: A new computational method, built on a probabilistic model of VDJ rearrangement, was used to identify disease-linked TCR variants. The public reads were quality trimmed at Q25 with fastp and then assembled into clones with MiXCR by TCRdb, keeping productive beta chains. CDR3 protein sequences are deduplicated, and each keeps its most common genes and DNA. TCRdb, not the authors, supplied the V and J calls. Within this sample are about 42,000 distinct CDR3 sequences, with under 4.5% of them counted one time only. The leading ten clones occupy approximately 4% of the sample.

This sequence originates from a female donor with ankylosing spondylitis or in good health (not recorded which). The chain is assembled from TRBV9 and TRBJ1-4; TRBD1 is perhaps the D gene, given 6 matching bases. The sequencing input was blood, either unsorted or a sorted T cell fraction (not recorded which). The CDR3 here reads CASSPTRGFGEKLFF. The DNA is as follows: TGTGCCAGCAGCCCAACTAGGGGGTTTGGGGAAAAACTGTTTTTT.